The rows below give T cell receptor beta chains drawn from one sample of a study of CD8 T cells in Susac syndrome. TCRdb itself ran the immunoSEQ multiplex PCR reads through MiXCR, one entry per CDR3 protein. This table has about 150,000 distinct CDR3 sequences, almost 96% appearing once. Sequenced material: CD4+ T cells from PBMCs. The receptors here all came from a human donor with Susac syndrome. CDR3s include the opening cysteine and the closing phenylalanine or tryptophan. A D gene is named only where the DNA matches it firmly. For some rows the clone size is stated as once, few or many, or as a class when expanded; others skip it.

d_call j_call clone_size v_call cdr3_aa cdr3_nt
NA TRBJ1-6 NA TRBV18 CASSPGSQGHSPLHF TGTGCCAGCTCACCGGGGTCACAGGGACATTCACCCCTCCACTTT
NA TRBJ1-2 NA TRBV20-1 CSAPQGTNYGYTF TGCAGTGCCCCCCAGGGAACTAACTATGGCTACACCTTC
TRBD2 TRBJ2-7 NA TRBV20-1 CSARLAAAYEQYF TGCAGTGCGAGACTAGCGGCCGCCTACGAGCAGTACTTC
NA TRBJ2-3 NA TRBV6-5 CASSYSSRTDTQYF TGTGCCAGCAGTTACTCATCGCGCACAGATACGCAGTATTTT
TRBD1 TRBJ2-2 NA TRBV9 CASSVGQYGAGELFF TGTGCCAGCAGCGTGGGACAGTATGGTGCCGGGGAGCTGTTTTTT
TRBD2 TRBJ2-1 few TRBV20-1 CSGGGSYNEQFF TGCAGTGGGGGGGGGTCCTACAATGAGCAGTTCTTC
NA TRBJ1-1 NA TRBV4-1 CASSRETGLNTEAFF TGCGCCAGCAGCCGCGAGACAGGTCTGAACACTGAAGCTTTCTTT
TRBD1 TRBJ1-2 NA TRBV4-2 CASSQGQGPPYGYTF TGTGCCAGCAGCCAAGGACAGGGGCCCCCCTATGGCTACACCTTC
NA TRBJ2-1 once TRBV4-1 CASSPRPDKYNEQFF TGCGCCAGCAGCCCCCGCCCGGACAAATACAATGAGCAGTTCTTC
TRBD2 TRBJ2-5 NA TRBV7-9 CASSRLAGTYQETQYF TGTGCCAGCAGCCGACTAGCGGGGACATACCAAGAGACCCAGTACTTC
NA TRBJ2-7 NA TRBV28 CASSFSVTGYEQYF TGTGCCAGCAGTTTTTCCGTGACGGGTTACGAGCAGTACTTC
TRBD1 TRBJ1-2 NA TRBV29-1 CSVEGTGDKAGYTF TGCAGCGTTGAGGGGACAGGGGATAAGGCTGGCTACACCTTC
NA TRBJ2-3 once TRBV20-1 CSASRPGDNTDTQYF TGCAGTGCTAGCCGCCCGGGGGATAACACAGATACGCAGTATTTT
TRBD1 TRBJ1-5 NA TRBV3-1 CASSPGTGINQPQHF TGTGCCAGCAGCCCCGGGACAGGTATTAATCAGCCCCAGCATTTT
NA TRBJ2-1 NA TRBV4-2 CASSQDSGQNEQFF TGTGCCAGCAGCCAAGATAGCGGACAGAATGAGCAGTTCTTC
TRBD2 TRBJ2-3 NA TRBV7-2 CASSLGSGRVTDTQYF TGTGCCAGCAGCTTAGGAAGCGGGAGGGTCACAGATACGCAGTATTTT
NA TRBJ2-3 NA TRBV25-1 CASSEPGAKADTQYF TGTGCCAGCAGTGAACCCGGAGCCAAAGCAGATACGCAGTATTTT
NA TRBJ1-2 NA TRBV7-9 CASSLESGYTF TGTGCCAGCAGCTTAGAGTCTGGCTACACCTTC
NA TRBJ2-7 NA TRBV28 CASGISYEQYF TGTGCCAGCGGTATCTCCTACGAGCAGTACTTC
TRBD2 TRBJ2-1 NA TRBV19 CASSIQRGMGEQFF TGTGCCAGTAGTATCCAGCGGGGGATGGGTGAGCAGTTCTTC
NA TRBJ2-1 NA TRBV28 CASSHYRGGGEQFF TGTGCCAGCAGTCACTACAGGGGCGGGGGCGAGCAGTTCTTC
NA TRBJ2-5 NA TRBV14 CASSQDLPETQYF TGTGCCAGCAGCCAAGATCTGCCAGAGACCCAGTACTTC
TRBD1 TRBJ1-3 NA TRBV19 CASKPTGTGNTIYF TGTGCCAGTAAACCGACAGGGACTGGAAACACCATATATTTT
TRBD2 TRBJ2-3 NA TRBV29-1 CSVALAGGRNTQYF TGCAGCGTTGCTCTAGCGGGAGGGCGCAATACGCAGTATTTT
NA TRBJ1-6 NA TRBV18 CASSPQGTNSPLHF TGTGCCAGCTCGCCGCAAGGGACTAATTCACCCCTCCACTTT
NA TRBJ1-2 NA TRBV2 CASSPGTPYGYTF TGTGCCAGCAGCCCCGGGACACCGTATGGCTACACCTTC
NA TRBJ2-5 NA TRBV5-6 CASSQTYGASEYF TGTGCCAGCAGCCAGACCTATGGGGCCTCGGAGTACTTC
NA TRBJ1-6 NA TRBV3-1 CASSIGGGTTSSPLHF TGTGCCAGCAGCATAGGCGGGGGCACAACCAGTTCACCCCTCCACTTT
TRBD2 TRBJ2-1 NA TRBV3-1 CASSQDRREGVSEQFF TGTGCCAGCAGCCAAGATAGGCGGGAGGGCGTTAGTGAGCAGTTCTTC
TRBD2 TRBJ2-1 NA TRBV4-1 CASSQEGVGLADNEQFF TGCGCCAGCAGCCAAGAAGGGGTGGGACTAGCTGACAATGAGCAGTTCTTC
NA TRBJ2-1 once TRBV28 CASSLNGNYNEQFF TGTGCCAGCAGTTTAAACGGGAACTACAATGAGCAGTTCTTC
NA TRBJ2-2 NA TRBV4-1 CASSQFKQERAGELFF TGCGCCAGCAGCCAATTTAAGCAGGAACGAGCCGGGGAGCTGTTTTTT
TRBD1 TRBJ1-2 NA TRBV20-1 CSALGQALYGYTF TGCAGTGCCCTAGGACAGGCCCTCTATGGCTACACCTTC
NA TRBJ2-2 NA TRBV21-1 CASSMRTGGNTGELFF TGTGCCAGCAGCATGAGGACAGGGGGCAACACCGGGGAGCTGTTTTTT
NA TRBJ2-7 NA TRBV12-3/TRBV12-4 CASARTYEQYF TGTGCCAGTGCCAGGACCTACGAGCAGTACTTC
NA TRBJ2-5 NA TRBV5-1 CASSLAGDQETQYF TGCGCCAGCAGCTTGGCAGGGGACCAAGAGACCCAGTACTTC
NA TRBJ2-5 NA TRBV25-1 CASSDPDGLRETQYF TGTGCCAGCAGTGATCCGGACGGCCTGAGAGAGACCCAGTACTTC
TRBD1 TRBJ1-2 NA TRBV2 CASRRTGDGYTF TGTGCCAGCAGGCGGACAGGGGATGGCTACACCTTC
TRBD1 TRBJ2-3 once TRBV20-1 CSAGGQKTDTQYF TGCAGTGCTGGGGGACAGAAAACAGATACGCAGTATTTT
TRBD2 TRBJ2-2 NA TRBV19 CASSILPSGTFTGELFF TGTGCCAGTAGTATTTTGCCTAGCGGGACGTTCACCGGGGAGCTGTTTTTT
TRBD1 TRBJ2-1 NA TRBV20-1 CSASRRGNEQFF TGCAGTGCTAGCCGCAGGGGGAATGAGCAGTTCTTC
TRBD1 TRBJ2-2 NA TRBV24-1 CATSAATGVTGELFF TGTGCCACCAGTGCCGCCACAGGGGTCACCGGGGAGCTGTTTTTT
TRBD2 TRBJ2-3 NA TRBV5-1 CASSYDSMTSLDTQYF TGCGCCAGCAGCTACGATTCAATGACTAGCCTTGATACGCAGTATTTT
NA TRBJ1-5 NA TRBV20-1 CSARILNQPQHF TGCAGTGCCCGAATCCTAAATCAGCCCCAGCATTTT
NA TRBJ2-1 NA TRBV6-1 CASSVTPTSYNEQFF TGTGCCAGCAGTGTGACCCCCACTTCCTACAATGAGCAGTTCTTC
TRBD1 TRBJ2-7 NA TRBV29-1 CSFGRTGGEQYF TGCAGCTTCGGCCGGACAGGGGGCGAGCAGTACTTC
NA TRBJ1-5 NA TRBV12-3/TRBV12-4 CASSDRRNNQPQHF TGTGCCAGCAGCGATCGACGGAACAATCAGCCCCAGCATTTT